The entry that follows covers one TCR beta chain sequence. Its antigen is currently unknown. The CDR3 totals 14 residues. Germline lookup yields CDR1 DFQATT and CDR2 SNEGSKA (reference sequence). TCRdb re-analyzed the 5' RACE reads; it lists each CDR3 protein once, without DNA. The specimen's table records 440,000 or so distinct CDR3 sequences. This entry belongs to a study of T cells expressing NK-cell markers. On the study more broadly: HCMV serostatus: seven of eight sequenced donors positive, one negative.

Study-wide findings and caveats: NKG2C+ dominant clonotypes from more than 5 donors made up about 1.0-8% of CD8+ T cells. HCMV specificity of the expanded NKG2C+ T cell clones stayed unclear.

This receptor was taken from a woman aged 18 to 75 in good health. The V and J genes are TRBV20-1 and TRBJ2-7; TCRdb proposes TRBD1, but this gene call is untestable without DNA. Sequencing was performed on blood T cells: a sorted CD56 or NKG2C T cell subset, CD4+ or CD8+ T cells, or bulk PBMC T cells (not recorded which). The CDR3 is CSAREGTGAYEQYF.